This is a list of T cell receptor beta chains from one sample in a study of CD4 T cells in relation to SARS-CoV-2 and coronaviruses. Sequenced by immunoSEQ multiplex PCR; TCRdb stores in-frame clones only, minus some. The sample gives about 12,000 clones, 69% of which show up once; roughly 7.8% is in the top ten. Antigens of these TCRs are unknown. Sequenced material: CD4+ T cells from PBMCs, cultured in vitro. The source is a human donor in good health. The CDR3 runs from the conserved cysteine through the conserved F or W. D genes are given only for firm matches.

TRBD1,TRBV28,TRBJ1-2,CASSLQAGGGYTF
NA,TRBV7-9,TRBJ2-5,CATGGREETQYF
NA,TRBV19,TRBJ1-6,CASSIMGSLHF
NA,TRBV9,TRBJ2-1,CASSATRRGGGSHSYNEQFF
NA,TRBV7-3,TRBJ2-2,CASSLRSTGELFF
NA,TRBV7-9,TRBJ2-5,CASSLAVGGRQLETQYF
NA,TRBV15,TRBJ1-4,CATSRPGQGNEKLFF
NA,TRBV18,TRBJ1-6,CASSPREQTSNAPLHF
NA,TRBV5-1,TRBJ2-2,CASSSRPGDTGELFF
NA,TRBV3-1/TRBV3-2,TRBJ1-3,CASSPQGGNTIYF
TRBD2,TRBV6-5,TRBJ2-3,CASSLRPAGASDTQYF
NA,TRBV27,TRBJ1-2,CASSLSSPARDGYTF
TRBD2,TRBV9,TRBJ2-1,CASSVATEAGGPGEQFF
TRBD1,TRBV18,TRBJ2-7,CASSPGTGSSYEQYF
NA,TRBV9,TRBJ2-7,CASSVSSTGFSSYEQYF
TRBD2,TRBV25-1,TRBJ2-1,CASSEPGTSGYNEQFF
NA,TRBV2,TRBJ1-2,CAIHQGLTNYGYTF
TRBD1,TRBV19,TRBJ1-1,CASKIRDSMNTEAFF
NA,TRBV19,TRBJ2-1,CASSTIIYNEQFF
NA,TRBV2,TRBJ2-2,CASCAGLNTGELFF
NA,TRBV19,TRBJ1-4,CASSTSGGAPPEKLFF
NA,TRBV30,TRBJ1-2,CACSGEWGYTF
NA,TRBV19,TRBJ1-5,CASSMDPSRGINQPQHF
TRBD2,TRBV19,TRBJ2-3,CASSVNPVGTSGTDTQYF
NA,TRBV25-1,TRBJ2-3,CASSGQGTDTQYF
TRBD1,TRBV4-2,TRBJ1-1,CASSQLGQGGNTEAFF
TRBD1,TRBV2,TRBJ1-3,CASSQTGTGFGNTIYF